The text below deals with one TCR beta chain. In the source study's methods: Reference gene primer amplification in the assay estimated nucleated cell counts. This table comes from immunoSEQ multiplex PCR, and its TCRdb copy is limited to in-frame clones, with some not included. D and trimming were read from the DNA, whereas the V and J calls and clone size are those reported in that table. The sample consists of hundreds of thousands of clones, more than 75% of them appearing once. The sample originates from a study of blood T cell repertoires in COVID-19. Across the whole study: Spain, Italy and the United States supplied samples that represented acute and convalescent COVID-19.

V shed 4 bases, J shed 0 bases, and the junction held 2 bases outside the gene matches. The CDR3 sequence is 14 residues long. Per germline, CDR1 SGHTA and CDR2 FQGNSA. The V call is TRBV7-2, the J call TRBJ2-5; TRBD1 aligns across 7 bases. The source of this sequence is a man aged 45-65 years with COVID-19, enrolled during active disease. Sequencing used peripheral blood. The CDR3 reads CASSWGQHQETQYF. In DNA form, the CDR3 reads TGTGCCAGCAGCTGGGGACAGCACCAAGAGACCCAGTACTTC.